The rows below give T cell receptor beta chains drawn from one sample of a study of Ad26.COV2.S vaccination and SARS-CoV-2 variants. Here immunoSEQ multiplex PCR was the method, and the copy in TCRdb shows in-frame clones only, minus some. Counted here are around 340,000 clones, less than 90% occurring once; the ten biggest clones make up 6.4%. The sample in question was peripheral blood, obtained in a trial of Ad26.COV2.S vaccine versus placebo. The receptor source for this set is a person aged 18 to 65 who received the Ad26.COV2.S COVID-19 vaccine or a placebo. Each CDR3 is given with its conserved first and last residue. A D gene is named only where the DNA matches it firmly. A clone size is listed for some rows: how often the clone was seen (once, few, many), or a class if it is expanded.

V	length	J	D	size	DNA	CDR3
TRBV9	14	TRBJ2-3	-	-	TGTGCCAGCAGCGTAGGACTCCCCCCAGATACGCAGTATTTT	CASSVGLPPDTQYF
TRBV28	15	TRBJ1-3	TRBD1	-	TGTGCCAGCAGACCGACAGGGATGTCTGGAAACACCATATATTTT	CASRPTGMSGNTIYF
TRBV3-1/TRBV3-2	15	TRBJ1-5	-	-	TGTGCCAGCAGCCAATACCAGGATAGCAATCAGCCCCAGCATTTT	CASSQYQDSNQPQHF
TRBV6-2/TRBV6-3	14	TRBJ1-5	-	once	TGTGCCAGCAGTTACGTGGGGAGCAATCAGCCCCAGCATTTT	CASSYVGSNQPQHF
TRBV7-8	15	TRBJ2-7	-	-	TGTGCCAGCAGCTTAGGGGGGCCAAGCTCCTACGAGCAGTACTTC	CASSLGGPSSYEQYF
TRBV5-1	16	TRBJ2-3	TRBD2	-	TGCGCCAGCAGCCTCTTCTGGGAGGGCAGTACAGATACGCAGTATTTT	CASSLFWEGSTDTQYF
TRBV4-1	13	TRBJ2-7	-	-	TGCGCCAGCAGCCAAGATAGATTGACCGAGCAGTACTTC	CASSQDRLTEQYF
TRBV28	16	TRBJ2-1	TRBD1	-	TGTGCCAGCTCTAACCCCGGGACAGCCCTAATCAATGAGCAGTTCTTC	CASSNPGTALINEQFF
TRBV5-1	14	TRBJ1-1	TRBD1	few	TGCGCCAGCCGGAGTCAGGGGGCGAACACTGAAGCTTTCTTT	CASRSQGANTEAFF
TRBV27	16	TRBJ1-6	-	once	TGTGCCAGCAGTCCTATAGGACCCTCGTTCAATTCACCCCTCCACTTT	CASSPIGPSFNSPLHF
TRBV25-1	15	TRBJ1-4	-	once	TGTGCCAGCAGTGAACTATGGGTTGTTAATGAAAAACTGTTTTTT	CASSELWVVNEKLFF
TRBV19	13	TRBJ1-6	-	once	TGTGCCAGTAGTCCCCAGAGCGGGTCACCCCTCCACTTT	CASSPQSGSPLHF
TRBV5-1	15	TRBJ1-1	-	-	TGCGCCAGCAGTTTGACCTTGGCGGGGGGTGTTGAAGCTTTCTTT	CASSLTLAGGVEAFF
TRBV4-1	16	TRBJ1-4	-	-	TGCGCCAGCAGCCAAGAGATTACAGGAACTAATGAAAAACTGTTTTTT	CASSQEITGTNEKLFF
TRBV4-3	12	TRBJ2-7	-	-	TGCGCCAGCAGCCAAGGCCCGTGGGAGCAGTACTTC	CASSQGPWEQYF
TRBV6-5	16	TRBJ2-7	TRBD1	-	TGTGCCAGCAGTTATTCGGTGGCAGGGGGCGCATACGAGCAGTACTTC	CASSYSVAGGAYEQYF
TRBV6-2/TRBV6-3	12	TRBJ2-5	-	-	TGTGCCAGCAGTGGAGTTGCGGAGACCCAGTACTTC	CASSGVAETQYF
TRBV12-2	13	TRBJ1-5	-	-	TGTGCAAGTAAGGGTACGAACAATCAGCCCCAGCATTTT	CASKGTNNQPQHF
TRBV7-2	16	TRBJ1-5	TRBD1	-	TGTGCCAGCAGCCCGCGGGGACAGCCCCCCAATCAGCCCCAGCATTTT	CASSPRGQPPNQPQHF
TRBV30	15	TRBJ1-4	TRBD1	-	TGTGCCTGGAGTTCAGGGGGCATCGCTAATGAAAAACTGTTTTTT	CAWSSGGIANEKLFF
TRBV25-1	14	TRBJ2-1	-	once	TGTGCCAGCGGCGGGGTCAGCTCCTACAATGAGCAGTTCTTC	CASGGVSSYNEQFF
TRBV18	12	TRBJ2-7	-	-	TGTGCCAGCTCGCGGGACAGCGACATGGCGTACTTC	CASSRDSDMAYF
TRBV19	13	TRBJ1-5	-	-	TGTGCCAGTAGTATCTCGGGGAATCAGCCCCAGCATTTT	CASSISGNQPQHF
TRBV14	14	TRBJ1-5	-	-	TGTGCCAGCAGCCATGTGTATAGCAATCAGCCCCAGCATTTT	CASSHVYSNQPQHF
TRBV6-5	13	TRBJ2-5	-	-	TGTGCCAGCAGTTGGGGCAGGGGAGAGACCCAGTACTTC	CASSWGRGETQYF
TRBV7-3	12	TRBJ2-3	-	-	TGTGCCAGCAGCATTACCGGGACTCAGCAGTATTTT	CASSITGTQQYF
TRBV3-1/TRBV3-2	14	TRBJ1-1	TRBD1	-	TGTGCCAGCAGCCAGACAGGGGGTGGCACTGAAGCTTTCTTT	CASSQTGGGTEAFF